This TCR beta chain was identified during a study of CD8+CD57+ T cells in acquired aplastic anemia. This clonotype was observed many times. TCR beta VDJ and CDR3 profiles were obtained from a genomic DNA template. TCRdb independently ran MiXCR on the reads; one entry per CDR3 protein. The sample holds hundreds of thousands of distinct CDR3 sequences, roughly three fifths seen once. Trimming stripped 2 bases from V and 4 bases from J, with 13 bases between. The CDR3 runs to 16 residues. The V gene's germline CDR1 is SGHRS and CDR2 YFSETQ. The gene calls are TRBV5-1 and TRBJ2-6; D call uncertain. The clonotype was recovered from a human donor with severe aplastic anemia or a healthy control (not recorded which). Sequenced: sorted CD4+, CD8+, or CD8+CD57+ T cells (not recorded which) from PBMCs. CDR3 residues: CASSFYQMDGANVLTF. The CDR3 bases are TGCGCCAGCAGCTTCTACCAAATGGACGGGGCCAACGTCCTGACTTTC.